This is a list of T cell receptor beta chains from one sample in a study of blood T cell repertoires in COVID-19. TCRdb keeps only in-frame clones here, not all; method: immunoSEQ multiplex PCR. This repertoire shows about 40,000 clones, around 90% found once; its top ten account for approximately 0.4%. The sequencing sample was made of peripheral blood. Every receptor here comes from a human donor in a cohort sampled during active COVID-19. Each CDR3 is given with its conserved first and last residue. A D gene is named only where the DNA matches it firmly. Clone size is not always given. Where it is, it says once, few, many or a class for expanded clones.

j_gene	v_gene	len	d_gene	abundance	CDR3aa	CDR3nt
TRBJ2-7	TRBV28	12	NA	NA	CASSYDRYEQYF	TGTGCCAGCAGCTACGACAGATACGAGCAGTACTTC
TRBJ1-2	TRBV5-4	12	NA	NA	CASSWSGYGYTF	TGTGCCAGCAGCTGGTCGGGCTATGGCTACACCTTC
TRBJ1-3	TRBV6-6	15	NA	NA	CASSRDIHSGNTIYF	TGTGCCAGCAGTAGGGACATCCACTCTGGAAACACCATATATTTT
TRBJ2-2	TRBV3-1/TRBV3-2	17	NA	NA	CASSQDYDRWDTGELFF	TGTGCCAGCAGCCAAGATTACGACAGATGGGACACCGGGGAGCTGTTTTTT
TRBJ1-2	TRBV6-2/TRBV6-3	16	TRBD1	NA	CASSYSIGTGYWGYTF	TGTGCCAGCAGTTACTCGATCGGGACAGGATACTGGGGCTACACCTTC
TRBJ1-4	TRBV11-2	16	TRBD1	NA	CASSLGTGAMGGKLFF	TGTGCCAGCAGCTTAGGGACAGGAGCTATGGGTGGGAAACTGTTTTTT
TRBJ1-1	TRBV6-1	14	NA	once	CASSDKGMGTEAFF	TGTGCCAGCAGTGATAAGGGGATGGGTACTGAAGCTTTCTTT
TRBJ1-1	TRBV4-1	16	NA	NA	CASSQTWGGGNTEAFF	TGCGCCAGCAGCCAGACCTGGGGAGGGGGGAACACTGAAGCTTTCTTT
TRBJ1-2	TRBV5-8	15	NA	NA	CASSLGVGAYYGYTF	TGTGCCAGCAGCTTGGGAGTAGGGGCCTACTATGGCTACACCTTC
TRBJ1-4	TRBV4-3	16	NA	NA	CASSQNYRATNEKLFF	TGCGCCAGCAGCCAAAATTACAGGGCAACTAATGAAAAACTGTTTTTT
TRBJ1-6	TRBV14	13	TRBD1	NA	CASSADRASPLHF	TGTGCCAGCAGCGCCGACAGGGCTTCACCCCTCCACTTT
TRBJ1-2	TRBV9	14	NA	NA	CASSLTGDNYGYTF	TGTGCCAGCAGTTTGACAGGAGATAACTATGGCTACACCTTC
TRBJ1-1	TRBV14	20	NA	NA	CASSQDRIVLQGAGGTEAFF	TGTGCCAGCAGCCAAGATCGTATTGTGTTACAGGGAGCAGGTGGTACTGAAGCTTTCTTT
TRBJ1-3	TRBV19	15	TRBD1	NA	CASSLNRGPGNTIYF	TGTGCCAGTAGTCTAAACAGGGGGCCTGGAAACACCATATATTTT
TRBJ2-7	TRBV11-2	17	TRBD1	NA	CASSLAFKVDRDYEQYF	TGTGCCAGCAGCTTAGCCTTCAAAGTGGACAGGGATTACGAGCAGTACTTC
TRBJ1-1	TRBV29-1	15	TRBD1	NA	CSVATFGTANTEAFF	TGCAGCGTCGCAACGTTCGGGACAGCGAACACTGAAGCTTTCTTT
TRBJ2-1	TRBV4-1	17	TRBD2	NA	CASSLGLAGYTYNEQFF	TGCGCCAGCAGCCTGGGACTAGCGGGGTATACATACAATGAGCAGTTCTTC
TRBJ1-4	TRBV12-3/TRBV12-4	13	NA	NA	CASSAGYREKLFF	TGTGCCAGCAGTGCAGGGTATCGTGAAAAACTGTTTTTT
TRBJ1-1	TRBV27	14	NA	NA	CASSFGPGRSEAFF	TGTGCCAGCAGTTTTGGTCCAGGGAGGTCTGAAGCTTTCTTT
TRBJ2-1	TRBV7-9	15	NA	NA	CASSSSASSYNEQFF	TGTGCCAGCAGCTCTAGCGCTAGCTCCTACAATGAGCAGTTCTTC
TRBJ1-6	TRBV11-2	14	NA	NA	CASSPLGAGSPLHF	TGTGCCAGCAGCCCGCTGGGGGCAGGTTCACCCCTCCACTTT
TRBJ1-2	TRBV2	14	TRBD1	once	CASSLRDRSYGYTF	TGTGCCAGCAGTCTCCGGGACAGGTCGTATGGCTACACCTTC